This T cell receptor (beta chain) was recovered during a study of identical twins. Using its own MiXCR run on the 5' RACE reads, TCRdb lists one record per CDR3 protein. This table holds roughly 500,000 distinct CDR3 sequences, roughly a fifth found once. Study-wide points: Twin pairs' shared out-of-frame alpha sequences were enriched in low generation probability. One should note that invariant MAIT and iNKT cells could partly confound zero-insertion analyses.

This clonotype has only a few counts. Antigen: not known. The CDR3 length is 15 residues. V was clipped by 3 bases and J by 2 bases; unmatched bases: 5. The same sample was also used in a study of T cells expressing NK-cell markers.

The sequence derives from a woman aged 18-29 years in good health. The V gene is TRBV12-3 or TRBV12-4, the J gene TRBJ2-3, with 7 positions matching TRBD1. The sample consisted of CD4+ T cells sorted from blood. CDR3 in DNA: TGTGCCAGCAGTTTTCGGCAGGGGGTCACAGATACGCAGTATTTT. This codes for CASSFRQGVTDTQYF.